This T cell receptor beta chain came from a study of blood T cell repertoires in COVID-19. Overall study context: PBMCs, B-cell-depleted T cells, or T cells provided the cDNA or gDNA that made up the material.

The germline gives CDR1 SGHRS, CDR2 YFSETQ. The CDR3 is 16 residues long. Trimming removed 4 bases from V and 7 bases from J; junction bases left unmatched: 14. Recruitment covered about two dozen US areas and drew participants whose ages spanned about 18 to 90 years. Sequencing used immunoSEQ multiplex PCR; TCRdb keeps in-frame clones, though not all of them. There are some 350,000 clones in the sample; 85% to 90% occur only once, and less than 1.2% lies in the top ten. The source of this sequence is a man younger than 30 who had recovered from COVID-19. The material sequenced was PBMCs or T cells enriched from blood (not recorded which). The chain recombines TRBV5-1 with TRBJ2-7; 10 bases are shared with TRBD2. Here the CDR3 DNA reads TGCGCCAGCAGCCGCCTCTCTAGCGGGAGTGGGACGGAGCAGTACTTC. Translated: CASSRLSSGSGTEQYF.